Below, 22 T cell receptor beta chains from the same sample are listed, as sequenced in a study of blood T cell repertoires in COVID-19. Some clones are missing from TCRdb's copy, which holds only in-frame ones; the method was immunoSEQ multiplex PCR. The repertoire holds about 160,000 clones, with approximately 88% as singletons. Source material: peripheral blood. These receptors all come from a woman of 80 years or more with active or convalescent COVID-19.

The table lists this clone with a count of one. V usage is TRBV7-8 and J usage is TRBJ1-5; no definite D call. Germline V gene sequence: CDR1 SGHVS, CDR2 FQNEAQ. V was pared by 6 bases and J by 1 base, with 13 bases between. The CDR3 contains 15 residues. The CDR3 coding sequence is TGTGCCAGCAGTTCGCAGCAGGTCAGCAATCAGCCCCAGCATTTT. It codes for CASSSQQVSNQPQHF.

This clone was observed once. The chain links TRBV7-9 to TRBJ2-5, with no clear D. The CDR3 is 13 amino acids. Germline CDR1 reads SEHNR; CDR2 reads FQNEAQ (reference sequence). The V end was cut by 3 bases, the J end by 4 bases, with 9 bases between. The CDR3 spells CASSFGPRETQYF. The CDR3, as DNA: TGTGCCAGCAGCTTTGGGCCAAGAGAGACCCAGTACTTC. Full variable domain (outside the CDR3, taken from reference TRBV7-9 and TRBJ2-5): DTGVSQNPRHKITKRGQNVTFRCDPISEHNRLYWYRQTLGQGPEFLTYFQNEAQLEKSRLLSDRFSAERPKGSFSTLEIQRTEQGDSAMYLCASSFGPRETQYFGPGTRLLVL.

This chain joins TRBV29-1 and TRBJ2-7; weak D call: TRBD1 (6 bases). Germline CDR1 SQVTM, CDR2 ANQGSEA. CDR3 length equals 13 residues. The CDR3 region is CSGGSDRGNEQYF. CDR3 nucleotide sequence: TGCAGTGGGGGCAGCGACAGAGGTAACGAGCAGTACTTC.

This chain joins TRBV7-9 and TRBJ1-4; weak D call: TRBD1 (5 bases). Germline V gives CDR1 SEHNR, CDR2 FQNEAQ (reference sequence). This CDR3 contains 14 residues. V was cut by 5 bases and J by 8 bases, with 15 bases left in between. CDR3 coding DNA: TGTGCCAGCAGCGTCAGGGAGGGCGGCGAAAAACTGTTTTTT. Residues: CASSVREGGEKLFF.

The genes are TRBV5-8 and TRBJ2-1; 13 positions agree with TRBD2. From germline, CDR1 is SGHTS and CDR2 YDEGEE. V trimming: 0 bases; J trimming: 7 bases; junction bases outside the gene matches: 4. The CDR3 loop spans 16 amino acids. The CDR3 here is CASSLGTSGGLNEQFF. CDR3 nucleotides: TGTGCCAGCAGCTTGGGGACTAGCGGGGGATTGAATGAGCAGTTCTTC.

This clone appeared once. The chain combines TRBV3-1 (or the pseudogene TRBV3-2) with TRBJ2-3; the match to TRBD2 covers 9 bases. CDR3 length: 15 residues. With 4 bases clipped from V and 5 bases from J, the junction kept 7 bases outside the gene matches. CDR1 is LGHDT and CDR2 is YNNKEL in the germline V gene (reference sequence). The CDR3 region is CASSPAGGPRDTQYF. The CDR3 nucleotides read TGTGCCAGCAGCCCGGCGGGGGGGCCAAGAGATACGCAGTATTTT.

The chain couples TRBV6-6 to TRBJ1-3; TRBD1 matches at 7 bases. V lost 2 bases, J lost 0 bases, and 1 base stayed unmatched. Germline V gene data show CDR1 as MNHNY and CDR2 as SVGAGI (reference sequence). The CDR3 spans 15 residues. DNA for the CDR3: TGTGCCAGCAGTTACGGGACAGACTCTGGAAACACCATATATTTT. Translated: CASSYGTDSGNTIYF.

The chain joins TRBV3-1 (or the pseudogene TRBV3-2) to TRBJ1-2; TRBD1 agrees at 11 bases. This CDR3 comprises 16 residues. The ends lost 3 bases at V and 1 base at J; junction bases unmatched: 4. Germline CDR1 reads LGHDT; CDR2 reads YNNKEL (reference sequence). The CDR3: CASSHLDRGRNYGYTF. CDR3 DNA: TGTGCCAGCAGCCACCTGGACAGGGGGCGTAACTATGGCTACACCTTC.

The chain uses TRBV4-1 and TRBJ1-1; 7 nucleotides match TRBD1. CDR1 is MGHRA, CDR2 YSYEKL, per germline. The V gene end was trimmed by 1 base and the J gene end by 2 bases; junction bases not matched to a gene: 4. The CDR3 covers 15 residues. The DNA of the CDR3 is TGCGCCAGCAGCCAAGCGACAGGGCTTAACACTGAAGCTTTCTTT. The encoded protein is CASSQATGLNTEAFF.

This clone came up a few times. V usage is TRBV25-1 and J usage is TRBJ2-2; 11 bases are a match to TRBD1. This CDR3 spans 16 amino acids. V lost 5 bases and J lost 6; bases outside the gene matches: 8. Germline V lookup: CDR1 MGHDK, CDR2 SYGVNS. The CDR3 nucleotides are TGTGCCAGCAGTAAAACCGGACAGGGGGCGGCCGGGGAGCTGTTTTTT. It is translated as CASSKTGQGAAGELFF.

The V and J genes are TRBV7-2 and TRBJ1-2; the D is unclear. Germline V lookup: CDR1 SGHTA, CDR2 FQGNSA. The CDR3 has 13 amino acids. The ends were cut back, 7 bases at V and 8 bases at J, with 17 bases in the middle. In DNA form, the CDR3 reads TGTGCCAGCAACAACCCTCTGACGGGGGGCTACACCTTC. Protein: CASNNPLTGGYTF.

This chain links TRBV6-5 with TRBJ1-1; 7 bases map to TRBD1. V dropped 3 bases and J dropped 4; count of bases not matched to a gene: 2. This CDR3 comprises 13 residues. The V gene's germline CDR1 is MNHEY and CDR2 SVGAGI. CDR3 nucleotides: TGTGCCAGCAGTTATGACAGGGCCACTGAAGCTTTCTTT. It is translated as CASSYDRATEAFF.

This chain uses TRBV30 with TRBJ1-4; D remains unclear. CDR1 and CDR2 (germline): GTSNPN, SVGIG (reference sequence). Trimming removed 3 bases at V and 3 bases at J, with 17 bases between. This CDR3 comprises 16 residues. This CDR3 is CAWRGGPPRANEKLFF. The CDR3 DNA reads as TGTGCCTGGAGGGGAGGTCCCCCTCGGGCTAATGAAAAACTGTTTTTT.

The rearrangement uses TRBV27 and TRBJ1-2; 9 nucleotides match TRBD1. The V gene's germline CDR1 is MNHEY and CDR2 SMNVEV (reference sequence). V lost 5 bases and J lost 8; bases outside the gene matches: 6. The CDR3 is made up of 13 amino acids. CDR3 sequence (DNA): TGTGCCAGCAGTCCTAACAGGGGGCGAGGCTACACCTTC. Amino acids: CASSPNRGRGYTF.

The genes are TRBV20-1 and TRBJ1-2; D ambiguous. CDR3 length equals 11 residues. The V and J ends lost 3 bases and 5 bases respectively, with 7 bases between them. The germline V gene encodes CDR1 DFQATT and CDR2 SNEGSKA (reference sequence). CDR3 loop: CSASIEYGYTF. The CDR3 bases are TGCAGTGCTAGTATAGAGTATGGCTACACCTTC.

The rearrangement links TRBV27 to TRBJ2-3; maybe TRBD2 (5 bases). The length of the CDR3 is 15 residues. Germline CDR1 reads MNHEY; CDR2 reads SMNVEV (reference sequence). V was clipped by 4 bases and J by 4 bases, with 15 bases between them. In nucleotides, the CDR3 is TGTGCCAGCAGTTCCCCGGGAACGGGATCAGATACGCAGTATTTT. Residues: CASSSPGTGSDTQYF.

This clone was picked up one time. The chain is built from TRBV11-2 and TRBJ1-4; no definite D call. Trimming removed 5 bases at V and 8 bases at J, with 18 bases between. Germline lookup yields CDR1 SGHAT and CDR2 FQNNGV. The CDR3 contains 15 residues. CDR3 sequence (DNA): TGTGCCAGCAGCCCCCTGGAGCTGCCGGTAGAAAAACTGTTTTTT. Protein product: CASSPLELPVEKLFF.

The J gene is TRBJ2-7, the V gene TRBV6-6; TRBD2 is a possible D gene (6 bases). Trimming removed 5 bases from V and 4 bases from J, with 21 bases in between. This CDR3 contains 16 residues. The V gene's germline CDR1 is MNHNY and CDR2 SVGAGI (reference sequence). CDR3 residues: CASSPGLGAGSYEQYF. DNA for the CDR3: TGTGCCAGCAGTCCAGGTCTCGGGGCGGGGTCGTACGAGCAGTACTTC.

In the case of this clone: Distinct nucleotide sequences in the sample also encode this CDR3. The rearrangement links TRBV7-2 to TRBJ1-2; D is perhaps TRBD1 (6 bases). The V gene lost 5 bases and the J gene lost 2 bases, with 9 bases spanning the gap. This CDR3 has 13 amino acids. Germline lookup yields CDR1 SGHTA and CDR2 FQGNSA. The CDR3 bases are TGTGCCAGCAGCCCAGGACAGAACTATGGCTACACCTTC. Translated: CASSPGQNYGYTF.

The V gene is TRBV6-5, the J gene TRBJ2-5; 8 nucleotides match TRBD2. CDR1 and CDR2 from the germline V gene are MNHEY and SVGAGI. Germline trimming cut 7 bases from V and 0 bases from J; bases unmatched to any gene: 7. This CDR3 is built from 15 residues. The CDR3: CASTPPGGNQETQYF. As DNA, the CDR3 is TGTGCCAGCACCCCGCCGGGGGGGAACCAAGAGACCCAGTACTTC.

The V gene is TRBV11-2, the J gene TRBJ2-2; the D gene is possibly TRBD2 (6 bases). V lost 5 bases to trimming and J lost 1 base, with 17 bases between them. The CDR3 spans 17 residues. The germline gives CDR1 SGHAT, CDR2 FQNNGV. CDR3 protein: CASSRLTGTVNTGELFF. CDR3 bases: TGTGCCAGCAGCCGACTAACCGGGACTGTGAACACCGGGGAGCTGTTTTTT.

The rearrangement links TRBV6-2 or TRBV6-3 to TRBJ1-5; possibly TRBD1 for D (6 bases). V lost 2 bases to trimming and J lost 7 bases, with 12 bases between them. The germline V gene has CDR1 MNHEY and CDR2 SVGEGT. The CDR3 is 14 amino acids. The DNA for the CDR3 is TGTGCCAGCAGTTACATGTACAGGGACCAGCCCCAGCATTTT. Amino acids: CASSYMYRDQPQHF.